This TCR beta chain was sequenced for a study of cytomegalovirus exposure and HLA in healthy donors. Across the study: The same platform was used for the roughly 120 validation repertoires as for the roughly 700 first-cohort repertoires, as reported in a later analysis. The study, taken as a whole, reports: The study recorded more than 150 TCR beta chains that were cytomegalovirus-associated. Rarity characterized most TCR sequences, yet some public TCRs appeared in many donors.

In the case of this clone: The target antigen is unknown.

From germline, CDR1 is SGHNT and CDR2 YYREEE (reference sequence). The J segment lost 0 bases and the V segment lost 0 bases, leaving 6 bases of the junction unmatched. The CDR3 is made up of 17 amino acids. The data were produced by immunoSEQ multiplex PCR, yet TCRdb's version contains in-frame clones alone and is incomplete. This table has 200,000 or so clones, roughly 84% appearing once. Sequences were obtained from PBMCs. The chain has TRBV5-4 and TRBJ2-1; 7 bases fit TRBD2. The sequence was collected from a young man in good health and CMV-seropositive. CDR3 loop: CASSLEGGRASYNEQFF. The CDR3 bases are TGTGCCAGCAGCTTGGAAGGTGGGAGGGCCTCCTACAATGAGCAGTTCTTC.